The source of this TCR beta chain is a study of cytomegalovirus exposure and HLA in healthy donors. Study-wide background: The approximately 120 validation repertoires, a later analysis reported, used the same platform as the 600 to 850 repertoires from the first cohort. The study's findings and limits: Many donors carried some public TCRs, although rarity characterized most TCR sequences. Investigators reported approximately 150 TCR beta chains as tied to cytomegalovirus.

The CDR3 covers 19 residues. The ends lost 2 bases at V and 1 base at J; junction bases unmatched: 6. Germline CDR1 reads SGHVS; CDR2 reads FQNEAQ. As concerns this clone: The antigen is undetermined.

Profiled with immunoSEQ multiplex PCR; TCRdb holds only in-frame clones, not every one. The profile shows under 250,000 clones, around 87% of them singletons. This clonotype originated in a woman younger than 30 in good health and CMV-seropositive. The V gene is TRBV7-8, the J gene TRBJ2-1; 15 bases match TRBD2. The specimen sequenced was PBMCs. As DNA, the CDR3 is TGTGCCAGCAGCTTACGGACTAGCGGGAGGGCTAGGTCCTACAATGAGCAGTTCTTC. This encodes CASSLRTSGRARSYNEQFF.